These 17 T cell receptor beta chains came from one sample sequenced in a study of cytomegalovirus exposure and HLA in healthy donors. PCR was performed using 60 Vbeta and 13 Jbeta primers. Libraries were prepared by immunoSEQ multiplex PCR; TCRdb keeps only in-frame clonotypes and omits some of them. In the table there are roughly 120,000 clones, 74% of which are singletons. Specimen: PBMCs. The receptor set was obtained from a woman in her forties or fifties in good health and CMV-seropositive.

The CDR3 loop is CASSQEMNRANEKLFF. The CDR3, as DNA: TGCGCCAGCAGCCAAGAGATGAACAGGGCTAATGAAAAACTGTTTTTT. This rearrangement joins TRBV4-1 to TRBJ1-4, with D tentatively TRBD1 (6 bases). The CDR3 runs to 16 residues. The V gene lost 0 bases and the J gene lost 3 bases, with 11 bases spanning the gap. The germline V gene encodes CDR1 MGHRA and CDR2 YSYEKL.

The J gene is TRBJ2-5, the V gene TRBV9, with 8 bases that match TRBD1. The CDR3 is 14 amino acids. CDR1 and CDR2 (germline): SGDLS, YYNGEE. Trimming removed 0 bases from V and 7 bases from J; junction bases left unmatched: 5. This CDR3 is CASSVEDRAGTQYF. The CDR3 bases are TGTGCCAGCAGCGTAGAGGACAGGGCAGGGACCCAGTACTTC.

CDR3 nucleotides: TGTGCCAGCAGCTTAGGTGCTAGGACACCCAAACCTGAGACCCAGTACTTC. Amino acids: CASSLGARTPKPETQYF. The V and J genes are TRBV11-3 and TRBJ2-5; the D gene is possibly TRBD1 (5 bases). The germline V gene has CDR1 SGHNT and CDR2 YENEEA. V gave up 1 base and J gave up 5 bases, with 20 bases separating them. The CDR3 is 17 residues long.

CDR3 DNA: TGTGCCAGCAGGCCCGCGGTTCGGATAACAGATACGCAGTATTTT. Translated, it gives CASRPAVRITDTQYF. The chain joins TRBV6-1 to TRBJ2-3, with unresolved D. The germline gives CDR1 MNHNS, CDR2 SASEGT. CDR3 length: 15 amino acids. Trimming removed 6 bases from V and 3 bases from J, with 16 bases in between.

DNA of the CDR3: TGCAGCGTTGAATATGGGGGAGGGAACACTGAAGCTTTCTTT. Protein product: CSVEYGGGNTEAFF. This sequence joins TRBV29-1 and TRBJ1-1; D perhaps matches TRBD1 (5 bases). Trimming cost V 2 bases and J 1 base, with 11 bases left between them. The CDR3 spans 14 residues. Germline CDR1 reads SQVTM; CDR2 reads ANQGSEA.

This clone was picked up one time. The chain recombines TRBV5-1 with TRBJ2-3; 7 nucleotides align to TRBD1. The CDR3 runs 15 residues. The V gene end was trimmed by 0 bases and the J gene end by 0 bases; junction bases not matched to a gene: 1. Germline-derived CDR1 and CDR2 are SGHRS and YFSETQ. The CDR3 sequence is CASSLAGQSTDTQYF. The DNA of the CDR3 is TGCGCCAGCAGCTTGGCGGGACAGAGCACAGATACGCAGTATTTT.

The chain is built from TRBV27 and TRBJ1-2, with 10 nucleotides matching TRBD1. Germline values: CDR1 MNHEY, CDR2 SMNVEV (reference sequence). The CDR3 consists of 11 residues. The V and J ends lost 9 bases and 6 bases, in that order; junction bases with no gene match: 1. CDR3: CASGTGDGYTF. CDR3 in DNA: TGTGCCAGTGGGACAGGGGATGGCTACACCTTC.

The chain joins TRBV11-3 to TRBJ2-7; 8 nucleotides agree with TRBD1. The CDR3 totals 13 residues. Germline V gene lookup returns CDR1 SGHNT and CDR2 YENEEA. The J segment lost 3 bases and the V segment lost 5 bases, leaving 3 bases of the junction unmatched. CDR3 coding DNA: TGTGCCAGCAGCAGGGACAGGAACTACGAGCAGTACTTC. Protein product: CASSRDRNYEQYF. Variable domain in full (rest from reference TRBV11-3 and TRBJ2-7): EAGVVQSPRYKIIEKKQPVAFWCNPISGHNTLYWYLQNLGQGPELLIRYENEEAVDDSQLPKDRFSAERLKGVDSTLKIQPAELGDSAVYLCASSRDRNYEQYFGPGTRLTVT.

This clone was detected only a few times. The rearrangement joins TRBV10-3 to TRBJ2-1; 9 positions match TRBD2. V lost 6 bases and J lost 4; bases outside the gene matches: 10. The CDR3 covers 16 residues. CDR1 is ENHRY and CDR2 is SYGVKD in the germline V gene. DNA of the CDR3: TGTGCCATCAGGGAAGCGGTAGCGGGGGTTTACAATGAGCAGTTCTTC. It specifies CAIREAVAGVYNEQFF.

The rearrangement joins TRBV7-4 to TRBJ2-7, with a possible D match to TRBD2 (6 bases). The ends were cut back, 7 bases at V and 0 bases at J, with 22 bases in the middle. Per the germline V gene, CDR1 is SGHVT and CDR2 is SQSDAQ. The CDR3 consists of 17 residues. The CDR3 DNA reads as TGTGCCAGCATCAACCTTGGCGGGATCCTCAGCTCCTACGAGCAGTACTTC. Amino acids: CASINLGGILSSYEQYF.

J is TRBJ2-7 and V is TRBV5-6, with 12 bases that match TRBD2. This CDR3 has 15 amino acids. The junction had 2 bases not matched to a gene; V was cut back by 0 bases and J by 4 bases. The V gene's germline CDR1 is SGHDT and CDR2 YYEEEE. CDR3 nucleotides: TGTGCCAGCAGCTTGGGGACTAGCGGGGTTTACGAGCAGTACTTC. This encodes CASSLGTSGVYEQYF.

This clone was seen only once. This chain uses TRBV2 with TRBJ2-7; 8 bases fit TRBD2. This CDR3 comprises 15 residues. CDR1 is SNHLY, CDR2 FYNNEI, per germline. Trimming took 7 bases from V and 0 from J; bases not matched to a gene: 8. The CDR3 DNA is TGTGCCAGCATGCCGGAGCGGGGGAGCTCCTACGAGCAGTACTTC. It translates to CASMPERGSSYEQYF.

This clone was seen once. V usage is TRBV5-6 and J usage is TRBJ2-5; a weak D match, TRBD1 (6 bases). The length of the CDR3 is 14 residues. Germline-derived CDR1 and CDR2 are SGHDT and YYEEEE. Trimming cost V 1 base and J 1 base, with 8 bases left between them. CDR3 bases: TGTGCCAGCAGCTTGTGGGGGCTCCAAGAGACCCAGTACTTC. Translation gives CASSLWGLQETQYF.

The genes are TRBV5-4 and TRBJ1-2; a possible D gene is TRBD1 (5 bases). CDR3 length: 13 amino acids. Germline V gene data show CDR1 as SGHNT and CDR2 as YYREEE (reference sequence). Trimming removed 7 bases from V and 6 bases from J, with 16 bases in between. CDR3 region: CASVQRGGNGYTF. CDR3 coding DNA: TGTGCCAGCGTCCAGAGGGGAGGCAATGGCTACACCTTC.

This rearrangement joins TRBV5-1 to TRBJ1-4; 7 bases agree with TRBD1. J gave up 7 bases and V 4 bases, and 7 bases lay outside the gene matches. The CDR3 has 14 amino acids. The germline CDR1 and CDR2 sequences are SGHRS and YFSETQ. The CDR3 loop reads CASSQGGPSEKLFF. CDR3 sequence (DNA): TGCGCCAGCAGCCAGGGGGGCCCAAGTGAAAAACTGTTTTTT.

The V call is TRBV2, the J call TRBJ1-5; a possible D gene is TRBD1 (6 bases). V lost 2 bases, J lost 0 bases, and 29 bases lay in between. The germline V gene has CDR1 SNHLY and CDR2 FYNNEI. The CDR3 has 22 amino acids. CDR3 DNA: TGTGCCAGCAGTGAACCACCGACGCGGAGCAGGGGCCGGAGATATAGCAATCAGCCCCAGCATTTT. Protein: CASSEPPTRSRGRRYSNQPQHF.

The genes are TRBV9 and TRBJ1-3; no clear D. This CDR3 is 15 amino acids long. Germline lookup yields CDR1 SGDLS and CDR2 YYNGEE. Trimming removed 3 bases from V and 0 bases from J, with 10 bases in between. As DNA, the CDR3 is TGTGCCAGCAGCGCAGACGGGAACTCTGGAAACACCATATATTTT. The encoded protein is CASSADGNSGNTIYF.